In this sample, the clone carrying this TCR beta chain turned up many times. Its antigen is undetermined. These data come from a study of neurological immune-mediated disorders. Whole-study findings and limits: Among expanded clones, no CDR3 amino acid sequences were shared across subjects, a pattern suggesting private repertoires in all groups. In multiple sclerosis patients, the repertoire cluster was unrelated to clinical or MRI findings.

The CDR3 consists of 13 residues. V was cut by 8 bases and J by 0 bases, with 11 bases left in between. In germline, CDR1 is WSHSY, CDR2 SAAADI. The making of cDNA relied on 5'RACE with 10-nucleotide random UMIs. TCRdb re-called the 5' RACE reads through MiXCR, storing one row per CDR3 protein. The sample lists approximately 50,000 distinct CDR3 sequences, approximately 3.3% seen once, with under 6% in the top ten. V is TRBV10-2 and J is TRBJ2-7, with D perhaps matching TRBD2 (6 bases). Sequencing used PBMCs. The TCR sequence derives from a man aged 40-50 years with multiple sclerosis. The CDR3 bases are TGCGCCAGCGGTATGGGGGGCTCCTACGAGCAGTACTTC. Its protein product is CASGMGGSYEQYF.